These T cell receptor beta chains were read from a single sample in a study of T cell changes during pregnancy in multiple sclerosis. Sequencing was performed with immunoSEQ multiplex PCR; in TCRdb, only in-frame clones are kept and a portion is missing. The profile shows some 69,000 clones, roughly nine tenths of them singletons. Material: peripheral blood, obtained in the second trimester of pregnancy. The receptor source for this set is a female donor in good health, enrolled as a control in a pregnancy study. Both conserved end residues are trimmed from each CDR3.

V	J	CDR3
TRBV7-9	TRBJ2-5	ASSPRGQMGKETQY
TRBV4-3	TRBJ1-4	ASSLGQTTNEKLF
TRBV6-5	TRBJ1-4	ASSSEAQFRGKLF
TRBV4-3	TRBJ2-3	ASSQEDRSADTDTQY
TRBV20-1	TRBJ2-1	SASNGDEQF
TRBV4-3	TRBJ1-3	ASSQGGIGNTIY
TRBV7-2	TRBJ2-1	ASSLSREGNEQF
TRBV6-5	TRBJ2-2	ASSRQRGTGELF
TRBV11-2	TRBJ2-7	ASSLQTAYEQY
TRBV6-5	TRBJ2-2	ASSLVLTGELF
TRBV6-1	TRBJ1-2	ASMGQTFYGYT
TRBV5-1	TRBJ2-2	ASTPEDTGELF
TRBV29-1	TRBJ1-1	SVEDLVPLATEAF
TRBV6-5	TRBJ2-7	ASSGRGGYEQY
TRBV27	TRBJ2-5	ASRSPRDSSETQY
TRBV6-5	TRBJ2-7	ATQRTGRTYEQY
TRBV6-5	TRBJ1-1	ASSAQGGTEAF
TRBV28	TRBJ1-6	ASSLRGRGVNSPLH
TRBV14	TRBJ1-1	ASSQPSGRGTEAF
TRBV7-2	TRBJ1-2	ASSLDRAGGYT
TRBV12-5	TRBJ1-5	ASGPLQTGGDARDQPQH
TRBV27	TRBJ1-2	ASSPDRVDGYT
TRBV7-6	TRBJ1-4	ASSSEGRPTNEKLF
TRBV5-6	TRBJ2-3	ASSLGGYTDTQY
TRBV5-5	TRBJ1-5	ASSLAGNQPQH
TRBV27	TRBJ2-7	ASRRTVSTGEQY
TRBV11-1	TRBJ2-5	ASRDRGSLGGQETQY
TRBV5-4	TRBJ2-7	ASSLGRSPYEQY
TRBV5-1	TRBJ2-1	ASSLAATTAGEQF
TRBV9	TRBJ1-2	ASSVDRRANYGYT
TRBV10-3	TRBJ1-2	AIRPGPGGLYGYT
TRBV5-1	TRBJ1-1	ASSLEQYVNTEAF
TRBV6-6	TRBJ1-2	ASSRQVYGYT
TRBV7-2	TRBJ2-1	ASSSHRGGQGLSYNEQF
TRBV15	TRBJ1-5	ATSIKQGAQPQH
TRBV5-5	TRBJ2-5	ASSLLFQETQY
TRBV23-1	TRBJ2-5	ASSQSGRGFETQY
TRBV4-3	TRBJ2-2	ASSQLRAGGTGELF
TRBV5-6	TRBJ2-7	ASSWEGAGLHEQY
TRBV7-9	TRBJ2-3	ASSFSGDTQY
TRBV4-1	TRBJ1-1	ASSARTGGNTEAF
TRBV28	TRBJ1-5	ASRPVVNQPQH
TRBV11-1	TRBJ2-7	ASSLARLSYEQY
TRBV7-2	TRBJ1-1	ASSLAGGKAF
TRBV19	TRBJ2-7	ASSNGAGTGVRYEQY
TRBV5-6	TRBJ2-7	ASSLLSPAGEQY
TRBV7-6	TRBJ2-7	ASSFPGQGEQY
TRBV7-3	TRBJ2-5	ASSLEAGGMETQY
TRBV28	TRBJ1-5	ASSPARDRVSYSNQPQH
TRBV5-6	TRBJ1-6	ASSLGSNNSPLH
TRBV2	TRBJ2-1	ASKVEGGITYNEQF
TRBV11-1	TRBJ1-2	ASSGSGGGYT
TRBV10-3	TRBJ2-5	AISAPRVAGGNSQETQY